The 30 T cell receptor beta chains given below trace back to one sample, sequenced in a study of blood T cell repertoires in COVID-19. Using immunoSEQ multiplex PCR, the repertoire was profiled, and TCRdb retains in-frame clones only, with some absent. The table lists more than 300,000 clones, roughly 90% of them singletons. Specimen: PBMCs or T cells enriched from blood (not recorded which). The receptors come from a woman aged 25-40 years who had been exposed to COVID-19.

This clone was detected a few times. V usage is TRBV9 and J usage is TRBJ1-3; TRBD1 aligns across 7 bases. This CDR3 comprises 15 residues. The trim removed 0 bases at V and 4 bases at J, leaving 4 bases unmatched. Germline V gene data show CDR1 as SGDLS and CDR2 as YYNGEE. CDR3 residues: CASSVETGTGNTIYF. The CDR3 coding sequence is TGTGCCAGCAGCGTAGAGACAGGGACGGGAAACACCATATATTTT.

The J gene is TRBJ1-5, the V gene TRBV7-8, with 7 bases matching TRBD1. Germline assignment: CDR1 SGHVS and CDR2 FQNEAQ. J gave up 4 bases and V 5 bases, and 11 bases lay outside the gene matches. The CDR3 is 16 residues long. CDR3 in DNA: TGTGCCAGCAGCCTCCGACAGGGAAGAAGGAATCAGCCCCAGCATTTT. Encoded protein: CASSLRQGRRNQPQHF.

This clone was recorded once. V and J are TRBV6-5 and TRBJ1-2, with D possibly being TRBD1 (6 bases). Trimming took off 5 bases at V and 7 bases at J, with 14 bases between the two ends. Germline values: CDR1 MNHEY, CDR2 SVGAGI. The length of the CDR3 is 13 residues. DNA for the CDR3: TGTGCCAGCAGTCCACAGGGCAGTACTGGCTACACCTTC. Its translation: CASSPQGSTGYTF.

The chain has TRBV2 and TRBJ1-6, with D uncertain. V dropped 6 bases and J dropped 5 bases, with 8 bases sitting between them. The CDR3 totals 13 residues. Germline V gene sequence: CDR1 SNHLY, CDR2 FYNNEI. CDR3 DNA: TGTGCCAGCAGGCGGAGTAATAATTCACCCCTCCACTTT. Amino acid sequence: CASRRSNNSPLHF.

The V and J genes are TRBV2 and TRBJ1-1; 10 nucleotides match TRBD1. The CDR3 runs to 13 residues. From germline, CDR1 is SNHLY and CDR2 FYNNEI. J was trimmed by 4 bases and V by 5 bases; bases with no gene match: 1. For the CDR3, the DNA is TGTGCCAGCAGTCGGGACAGGGGCACTGAAGCTTTCTTT. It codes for CASSRDRGTEAFF.

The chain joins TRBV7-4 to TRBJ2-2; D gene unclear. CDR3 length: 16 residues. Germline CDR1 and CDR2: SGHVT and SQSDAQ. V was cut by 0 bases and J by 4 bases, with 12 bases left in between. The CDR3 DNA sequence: TGTGCCAGCAGCTTAGCGCGCCGATTACGCACCGGGGAGCTGTTTTTT. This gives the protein CASSLARRLRTGELFF.

For the CDR3, the DNA is TGTGCCAGCAGCTTCCAGTCCTACGAGCAGTACTTC. Residues: CASSFQSYEQYF. The rearrangement joins TRBV7-9 to TRBJ2-7; D gene unclear. Germline lookup yields CDR1 SEHNR and CDR2 FQNEAQ (reference sequence). Trimming removed 3 bases from V and 1 base from J, with 4 bases in between. CDR3 size: 12 residues. The full variable domain, its missing parts supplied by reference TRBV7-9 and TRBJ2-7, is DTGVSQNPRHKITKRGQNVTFRCDPISEHNRLYWYRQTLGQGPEFLTYFQNEAQLEKSRLLSDRFSAERPKGSFSTLEIQRTEQGDSAMYLCASSFQSYEQYFGPGTRLTVT.

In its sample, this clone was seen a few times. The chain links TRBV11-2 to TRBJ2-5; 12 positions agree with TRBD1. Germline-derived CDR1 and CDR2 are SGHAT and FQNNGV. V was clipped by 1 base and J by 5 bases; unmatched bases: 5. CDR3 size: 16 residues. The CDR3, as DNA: TGTGCCAGCAGCTTAGGAGGGACAGGGGGCGGGGAGACCCAGTACTTC. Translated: CASSLGGTGGGETQYF.

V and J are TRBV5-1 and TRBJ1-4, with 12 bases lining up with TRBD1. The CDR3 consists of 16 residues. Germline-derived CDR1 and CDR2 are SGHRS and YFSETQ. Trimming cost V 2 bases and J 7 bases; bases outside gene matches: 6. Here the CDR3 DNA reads TGCGCCAGCAGCTTAGGGACAGGGGGCGAGGGTGAAAAACTGTTTTTT. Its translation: CASSLGTGGEGEKLFF.

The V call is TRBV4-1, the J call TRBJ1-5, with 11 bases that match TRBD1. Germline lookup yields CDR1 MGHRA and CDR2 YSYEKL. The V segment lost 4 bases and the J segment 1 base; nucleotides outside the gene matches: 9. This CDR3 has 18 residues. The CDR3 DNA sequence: TGCGCCAGCAGCCCACGGACAGGGGGCTTGGGAAGCAATCAGCCCCAGCATTTT. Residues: CASSPRTGGLGSNQPQHF.

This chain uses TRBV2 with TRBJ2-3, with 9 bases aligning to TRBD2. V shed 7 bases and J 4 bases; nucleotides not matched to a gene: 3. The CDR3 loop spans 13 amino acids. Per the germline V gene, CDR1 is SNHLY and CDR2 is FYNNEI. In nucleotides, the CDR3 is TGTGCCAGCAAGGAGCGGGGGGCAGATACGCAGTATTTT. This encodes CASKERGADTQYF.

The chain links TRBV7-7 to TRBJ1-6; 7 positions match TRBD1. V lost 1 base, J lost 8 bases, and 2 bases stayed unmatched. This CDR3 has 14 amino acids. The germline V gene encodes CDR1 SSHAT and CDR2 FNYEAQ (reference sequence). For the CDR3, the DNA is TGTGCCAGCAGCTTAGGGACAGGAGATTCACCCCTCCACTTT. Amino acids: CASSLGTGDSPLHF.

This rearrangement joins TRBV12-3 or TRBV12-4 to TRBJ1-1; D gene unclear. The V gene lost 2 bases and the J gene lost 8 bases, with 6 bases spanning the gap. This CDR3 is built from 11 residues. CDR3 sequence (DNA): TGTGCCAGCAGTTTAAGAGGGGAAGCTTTCTTT. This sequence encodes CASSLRGEAFF.

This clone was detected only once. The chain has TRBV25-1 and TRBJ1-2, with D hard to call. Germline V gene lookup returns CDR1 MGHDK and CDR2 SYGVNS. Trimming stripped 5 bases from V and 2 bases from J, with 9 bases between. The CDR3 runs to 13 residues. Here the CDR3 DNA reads TGTGCCAGCAGTCGGGAATTCAACTATGGCTACACCTTC. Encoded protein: CASSREFNYGYTF.

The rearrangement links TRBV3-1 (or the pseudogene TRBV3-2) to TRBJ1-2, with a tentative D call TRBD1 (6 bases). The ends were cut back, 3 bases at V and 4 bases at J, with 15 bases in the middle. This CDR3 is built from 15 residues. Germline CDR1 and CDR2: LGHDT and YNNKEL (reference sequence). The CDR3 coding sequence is TGTGCCAGCAGCCAGCAACCGGGACAAATCTATGGCTACACCTTC. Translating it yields CASSQQPGQIYGYTF.

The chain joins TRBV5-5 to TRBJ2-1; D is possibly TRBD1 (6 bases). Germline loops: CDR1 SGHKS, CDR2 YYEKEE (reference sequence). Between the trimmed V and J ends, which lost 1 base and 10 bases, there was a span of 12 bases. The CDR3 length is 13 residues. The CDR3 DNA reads TGTGCCAGCAGCTTGCAGACTCAGGGGGAGCAGTTCTTC. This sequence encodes CASSLQTQGEQFF.

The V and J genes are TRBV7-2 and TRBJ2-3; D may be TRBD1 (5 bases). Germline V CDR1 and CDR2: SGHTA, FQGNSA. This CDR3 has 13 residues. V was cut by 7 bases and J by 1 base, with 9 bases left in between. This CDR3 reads CASNRQRTDTQYF. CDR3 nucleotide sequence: TGTGCCAGCAACAGACAGCGCACAGATACGCAGTATTTT.

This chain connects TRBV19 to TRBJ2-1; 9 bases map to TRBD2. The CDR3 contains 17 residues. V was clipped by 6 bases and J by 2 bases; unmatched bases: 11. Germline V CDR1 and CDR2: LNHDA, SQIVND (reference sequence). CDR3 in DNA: TGTGCCAGTAGGCACATAGGTAGCGGGGGTCCCTACAATGAGCAGTTCTTC. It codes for CASRHIGSGGPYNEQFF.

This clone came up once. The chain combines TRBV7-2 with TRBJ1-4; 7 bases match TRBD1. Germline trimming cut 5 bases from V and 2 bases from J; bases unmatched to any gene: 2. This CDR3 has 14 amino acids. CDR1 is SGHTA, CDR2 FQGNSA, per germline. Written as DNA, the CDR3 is TGTGCCAGCAGCCAGACAGGGACTAATGAAAAACTGTTTTTT. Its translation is CASSQTGTNEKLFF.

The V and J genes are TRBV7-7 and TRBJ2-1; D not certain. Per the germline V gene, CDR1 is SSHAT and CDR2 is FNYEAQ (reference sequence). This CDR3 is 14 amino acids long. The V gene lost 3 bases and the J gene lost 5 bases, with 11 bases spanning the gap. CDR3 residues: CASSFGHRNNEQFF. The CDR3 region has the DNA TGTGCCAGCAGCTTTGGGCACAGAAACAATGAGCAGTTCTTC.

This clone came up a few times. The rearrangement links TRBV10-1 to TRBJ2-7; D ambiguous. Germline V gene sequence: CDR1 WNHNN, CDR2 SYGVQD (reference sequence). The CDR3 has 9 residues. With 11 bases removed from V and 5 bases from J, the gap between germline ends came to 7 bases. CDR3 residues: CAPRHEQYF. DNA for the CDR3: TGCGCCCCGCGCCACGAGCAGTACTTC.

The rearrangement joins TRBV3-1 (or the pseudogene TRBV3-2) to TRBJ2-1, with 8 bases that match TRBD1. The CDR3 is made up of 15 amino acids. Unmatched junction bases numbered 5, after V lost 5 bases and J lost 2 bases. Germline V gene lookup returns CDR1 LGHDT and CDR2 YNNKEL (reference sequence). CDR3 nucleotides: TGTGCCAGCAGCAAACGGACAGGGCCCTACAATGAGCAGTTCTTC. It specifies CASSKRTGPYNEQFF.

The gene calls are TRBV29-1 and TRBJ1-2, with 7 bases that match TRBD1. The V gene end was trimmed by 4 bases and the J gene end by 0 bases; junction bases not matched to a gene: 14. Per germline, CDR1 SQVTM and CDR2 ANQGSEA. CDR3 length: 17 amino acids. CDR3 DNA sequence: TGCAGCGTTGGTACCAAGACAGGGAGAGGGACTAACTATGGCTACACCTTC. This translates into CSVGTKTGRGTNYGYTF.

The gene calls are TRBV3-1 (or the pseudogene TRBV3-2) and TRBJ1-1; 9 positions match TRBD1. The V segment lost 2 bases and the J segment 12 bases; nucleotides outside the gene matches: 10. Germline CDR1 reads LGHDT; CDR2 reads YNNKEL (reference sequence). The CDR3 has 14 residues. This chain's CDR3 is CASSQHPGQGRPFF. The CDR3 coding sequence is TGTGCCAGCAGCCAACACCCGGGACAGGGTAGACCTTTCTTT.

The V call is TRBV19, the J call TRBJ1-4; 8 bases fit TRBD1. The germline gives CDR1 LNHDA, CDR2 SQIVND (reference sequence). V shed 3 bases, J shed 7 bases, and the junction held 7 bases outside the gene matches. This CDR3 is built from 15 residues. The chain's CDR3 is CASSMSTGASEKLFF. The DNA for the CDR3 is TGTGCCAGTAGTATGTCGACAGGGGCGAGTGAAAAACTGTTTTTT.

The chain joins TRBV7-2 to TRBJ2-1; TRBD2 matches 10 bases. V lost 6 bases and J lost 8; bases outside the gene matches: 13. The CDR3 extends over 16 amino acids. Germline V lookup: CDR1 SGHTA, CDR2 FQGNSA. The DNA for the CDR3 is TGTGCCAGCAGGTTCTTAGCGGGGGGATCTAAGTATGAGCAGTTCTTC. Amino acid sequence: CASRFLAGGSKYEQFF.

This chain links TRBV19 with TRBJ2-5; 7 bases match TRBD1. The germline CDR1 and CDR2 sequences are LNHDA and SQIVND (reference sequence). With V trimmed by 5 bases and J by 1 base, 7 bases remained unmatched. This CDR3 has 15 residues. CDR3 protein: CASSPGQYPQETQYF. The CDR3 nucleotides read TGTGCCAGTAGTCCGGGACAGTATCCCCAAGAGACCCAGTACTTC.

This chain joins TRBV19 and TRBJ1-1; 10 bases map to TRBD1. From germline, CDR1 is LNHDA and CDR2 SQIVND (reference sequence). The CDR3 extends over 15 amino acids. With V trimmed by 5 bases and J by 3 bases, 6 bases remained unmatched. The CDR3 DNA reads TGTGCCAGTAGTCCACGGACAGGGGGAGACACTGAAGCTTTCTTT. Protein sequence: CASSPRTGGDTEAFF.

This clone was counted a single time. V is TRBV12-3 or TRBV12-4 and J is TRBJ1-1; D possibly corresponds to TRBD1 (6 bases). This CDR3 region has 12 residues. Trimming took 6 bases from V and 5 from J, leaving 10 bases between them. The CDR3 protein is CASRAGATEAFF. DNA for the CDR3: TGTGCCAGCAGGGCAGGGGCGACTGAAGCTTTCTTT.

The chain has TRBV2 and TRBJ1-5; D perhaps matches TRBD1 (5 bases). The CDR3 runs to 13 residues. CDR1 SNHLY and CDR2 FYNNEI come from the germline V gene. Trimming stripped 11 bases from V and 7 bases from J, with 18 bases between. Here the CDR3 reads CAGGQGREQPQHF. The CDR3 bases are TGTGCCGGAGGGCAGGGACGAGAACAGCCCCAGCATTTT.